One TCR beta chain is described in this entry. The same CDR3 is also encoded by other DNA sequences in this sample. Germline V gene sequence: CDR1 KGHSH, CDR2 LQKENI. This CDR3 comprises 13 residues. V was clipped by 6 bases and J by 2 bases; unmatched bases: 3. The entry originates in a study of T cell changes during pregnancy in multiple sclerosis. Using immunoSEQ multiplex PCR, the repertoire was profiled, and TCRdb retains in-frame clones only, with some absent. The sample includes around 51,000 clones, approximately 94% of them seen just once. The receptor comes from a female donor with multiple sclerosis, enrolled in a pregnancy study. The chain has TRBV18 and TRBJ1-2; the match to TRBD1 covers 7 bases. This specimen consisted of CD4+ T cells from peripheral blood mononuclear cells, obtained in the second trimester of pregnancy. DNA for the CDR3: TGTGCCAGCTCTCCGGACAGGAACTATGGCTACACCTTC. Its translation is CASSPDRNYGYTF.